Only a few counts were recorded for the clone carrying this TCR beta chain. The use of a sample-barcoded 5' primer and a J-beta primer mix characterized a second PCR of about 7 to 12 cycles. The template-switch adaptor was a 5' adaptor with 12 random nucleotides. It tagged each cDNA molecule. Using its own MiXCR run on the 5' RACE reads, TCRdb lists one record per CDR3 protein. This sample yields 600,000 or so distinct CDR3 sequences, of which approximately 30% are seen a single time; about 15% belongs to the top ten. Per sample, extraction of total RNA gave at least 5 micrograms in every case. The sample comes from a study of blood T cells in healthy people across ages. This TCR was recovered from a woman older than 75 in good health. The specimen sequenced was blood.

The CDR3 sequence is CSAHGGGADTQYF. The CDR3 DNA is TGCAGTGCCCACGGGGGGGGAGCAGATACGCAGTATTTT. This rearrangement joins TRBV20-1 to TRBJ2-3; TRBD2 aligns across 8 bases. CDR1 is DFQATT, CDR2 SNEGSKA, per germline (reference sequence). V trimming: 6 bases; J trimming: 4 bases; junction bases outside the gene matches: 6. This CDR3 is 13 amino acids long.